The rows below give T cell receptor beta chains drawn from one sample of a study of CD8+ T cells in alopecia areata. The repertoire was sequenced with immunoSEQ multiplex PCR; TCRdb's copy has only in-frame clones and lacks some. The sample contains tens of thousands of clones, about half of which appear only once. The source was CD8+ T cells sorted from blood, collected at week 0. These receptor sequences come from a human donor with alopecia areata. CDR3s leave out the opening cysteine and the closing phenylalanine or tryptophan.

v_call	j_call	cdr3_aa
TRBV29-1	TRBJ2-2	SVTGTSGTTGELF
TRBV29-1	TRBJ1-1	SVSRLRDNTEAF
TRBV9	TRBJ2-3	ASSVGRLAGDRDTQY
TRBV7-9	TRBJ2-5	ASGRQTQY
TRBV25-1	TRBJ2-5	ASSEWGQQETQY
TRBV20-1	TRBJ2-4	SATKNIQY
TRBV19	TRBJ2-3	ASSKTGSTDTQY
TRBV29-1	TRBJ2-1	SVQGIEQF
TRBV5-1	TRBJ2-7	ASSPTSGSYEQY
TRBV9	TRBJ1-5	ASSVSPGVQPQH
TRBV14	TRBJ1-2	ASSQARSYGYT
TRBV29-1	TRBJ2-7	SVETGTYEQY
TRBV9	TRBJ2-1	ASSYRTSGSVDEQF
TRBV6-1	TRBJ2-1	ASSEWKNNEQF
TRBV7-2	TRBJ2-7	ASSLVIVEQY
TRBV29-1	TRBJ2-1	SVEEIYNEQF
TRBV19	TRBJ2-1	ASSIWGDQANEQF
TRBV7-9	TRBJ2-7	ASSPITGTSYEQY
TRBV5-1	TRBJ1-1	ASSLRAAGNTEAF
TRBV27	TRBJ1-1	ASSSPGVGRSEAF
TRBV29-1	TRBJ1-2	SARDSKDYGYT
TRBV10-2	TRBJ2-1	ASSEYGIYNEQF
TRBV6-5	TRBJ2-2	ASSPRTSGAGELF
TRBV29-1	TRBJ2-7	SVGGDYEQY
TRBV25-1	TRBJ2-1	ASSLRHDEQF
TRBV4-1	TRBJ2-7	ASSQGGLTYEQY
TRBV6-1	TRBJ2-1	ASRDRVVSYNEQF
TRBV29-1	-	SVISYEQY
TRBV11-1	TRBJ1-1	ASSAGQGMNTEAF
TRBV29-1	TRBJ2-3	SVGATSGSFYTQY
TRBV15	TRBJ2-5	ATSRVRGQETQY
TRBV7-6	TRBJ2-2	ASSGTEPAGELF
TRBV29-1	TRBJ2-1	SVEVRTSGPRLSF
TRBV2	TRBJ1-1	AIPGQGNTEAF
TRBV28	TRBJ2-1	ATREASMYEQF
TRBV6-5	TRBJ1-2	ASSPSGGPAGGYT